Included here is one TCR beta chain sequence, with context. What it binds is unknown. The V and J ends lost 6 bases and 8 bases respectively, with 8 bases between them. The V gene's germline CDR1 is DFQATT and CDR2 SNEGSKA (reference sequence). The CDR3 covers 10 residues. TCRB transcripts that were expressed got sequenced, as all of the isolated RNA had been reverse transcribed. It was found that naive, central memory and regulatory T cell samples averaged about 3.5 million reads. Repertoires were generated with immunoSEQ multiplex PCR, while TCRdb's copy carries only in-frame clones and drops some. Here the sample spans over 700,000 clones, around a sixth being singletons. The data originate from a study of beta chain features in type 1 diabetes. Study-wide results and limits: Lower insertion and higher deletion counts appeared at VDJ junctions in type 1 diabetes patients. Using cDNA template may skew counts toward highly expressing activated cells. Shorter TCRB CDR3s, moderately but significantly so, were found in Type 1 diabetes patients in all four CD4+ subsets.

What was sequenced was naive CD4+ T cells from blood. The chain carries TRBV20-1 and TRBJ2-1; no clear D. This TCR came from a woman between 18 and 29 years old in good health. The CDR3, as DNA: TGCAGTGCCCAGACCGATGAGCAGTTCTTC. This translates into CSAQTDEQFF.